This entry concerns a single T cell receptor beta chain. This sample was taken from a study of blood T cell repertoires in COVID-19. The wider study: Spain, Italy and the United States supplied samples that represented acute and convalescent COVID-19.

This CDR3 is built from 17 residues. V gave up 1 base and J gave up 0 bases; unmatched junction bases: 10. The germline V gene has CDR1 SGHRS and CDR2 YFSETQ. Authors' analysis steps: Amplifying reference gene primers gave estimates of nucleated cell counts. Profiling relied on immunoSEQ multiplex PCR, and the TCRdb table lists in-frame clones only, not all of them. V and J calls and clone size are given by that table; D and trimming were obtained from the DNA. The sample has a few hundred thousand clones, around 84% seen once; the top ten hold around 4%. The age range of participants was about 18 to 100 years, with residence in roughly 25 US areas. Cohorts were based on clinical histories the participants reported.

This TCR derives from a man aged 25-40 years with acute COVID-19. The specimen was PBMCs or T cells enriched from blood (not recorded which). The chain employs TRBV5-1 and TRBJ2-7; 7 positions agree with TRBD2. The CDR3 DNA sequence: TGCGCCAGCAGCTTGCTTCCCCTAGCGGTGAACTCCTACGAGCAGTACTTC. Translation: CASSLLPLAVNSYEQYF.